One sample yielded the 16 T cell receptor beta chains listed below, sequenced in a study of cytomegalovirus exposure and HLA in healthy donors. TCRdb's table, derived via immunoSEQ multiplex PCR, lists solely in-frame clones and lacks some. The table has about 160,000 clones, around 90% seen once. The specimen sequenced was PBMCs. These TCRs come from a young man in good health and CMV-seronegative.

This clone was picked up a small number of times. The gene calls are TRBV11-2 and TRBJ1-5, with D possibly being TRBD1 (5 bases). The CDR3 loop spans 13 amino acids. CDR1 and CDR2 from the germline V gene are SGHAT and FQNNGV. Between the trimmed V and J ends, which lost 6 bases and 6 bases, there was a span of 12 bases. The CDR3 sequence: CASSIGALQPQHF. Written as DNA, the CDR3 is TGTGCCAGCAGTATAGGGGCTCTTCAGCCCCAGCATTTT. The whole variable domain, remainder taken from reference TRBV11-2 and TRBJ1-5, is EAGVAQSPRYKIIEKRQSVAFWCNPISGHATLYWYQQILGQGPKLLIQFQNNGVVDDSQLPKDRFSAERLKGVDSTLKIQPAKLEDSAVYLCASSIGALQPQHFGDGTRLSIL.

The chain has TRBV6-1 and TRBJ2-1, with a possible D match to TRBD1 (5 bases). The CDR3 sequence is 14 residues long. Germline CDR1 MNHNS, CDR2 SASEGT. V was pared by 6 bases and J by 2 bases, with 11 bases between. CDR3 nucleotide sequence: TGTGCCAGCAGCCCCGCAGGGACCTACAATGAGCAGTTCTTC. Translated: CASSPAGTYNEQFF.

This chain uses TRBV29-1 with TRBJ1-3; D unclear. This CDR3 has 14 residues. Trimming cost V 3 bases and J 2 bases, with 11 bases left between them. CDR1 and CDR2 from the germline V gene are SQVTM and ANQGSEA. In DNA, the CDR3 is TGCAGCGTTGACCCTACCGGAGCTGGAAACACCATATATTTT. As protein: CSVDPTGAGNTIYF.

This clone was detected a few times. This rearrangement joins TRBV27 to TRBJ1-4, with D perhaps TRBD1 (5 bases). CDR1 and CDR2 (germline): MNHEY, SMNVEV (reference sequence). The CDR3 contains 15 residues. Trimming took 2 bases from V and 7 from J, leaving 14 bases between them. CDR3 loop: CASSLQGGFGEKLFF. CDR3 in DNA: TGTGCCAGCAGTTTACAGGGTGGGTTTGGTGAAAAACTGTTTTTT.

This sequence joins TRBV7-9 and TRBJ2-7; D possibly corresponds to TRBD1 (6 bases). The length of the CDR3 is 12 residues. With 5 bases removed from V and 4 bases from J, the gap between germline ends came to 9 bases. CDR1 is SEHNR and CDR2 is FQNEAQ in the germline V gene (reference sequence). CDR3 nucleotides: TGTGCCAGCAGCGTACAGGGATACGAGCAGTACTTC. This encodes CASSVQGYEQYF.

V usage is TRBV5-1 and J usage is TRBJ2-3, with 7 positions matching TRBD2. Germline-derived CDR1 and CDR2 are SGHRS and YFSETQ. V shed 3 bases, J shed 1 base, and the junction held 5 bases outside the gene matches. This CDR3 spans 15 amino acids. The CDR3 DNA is TGCGCCAGCAGCTCGCGGGAGAGTGGCACAGATACGCAGTATTTT. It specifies CASSSRESGTDTQYF.

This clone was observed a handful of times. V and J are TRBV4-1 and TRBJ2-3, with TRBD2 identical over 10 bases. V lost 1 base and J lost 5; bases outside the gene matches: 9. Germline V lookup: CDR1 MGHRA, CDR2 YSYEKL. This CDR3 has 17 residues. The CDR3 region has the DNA TGCGCCAGCAGCCAAGTCGCCCTAGCGGGAGTGGGAGATACGCAGTATTTT. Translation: CASSQVALAGVGDTQYF.

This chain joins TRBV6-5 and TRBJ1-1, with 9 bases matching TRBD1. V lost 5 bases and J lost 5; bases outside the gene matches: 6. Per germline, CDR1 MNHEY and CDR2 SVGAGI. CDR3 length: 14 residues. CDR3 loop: CASSTSGTGTEAFF. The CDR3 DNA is TGTGCCAGCAGTACATCCGGGACAGGGACTGAAGCTTTCTTT.

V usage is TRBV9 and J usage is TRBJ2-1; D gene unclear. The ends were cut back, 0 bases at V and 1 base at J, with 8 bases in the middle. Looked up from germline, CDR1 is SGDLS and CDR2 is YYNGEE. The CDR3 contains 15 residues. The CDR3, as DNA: TGTGCCAGCAGCGTAGCTACTGTGTCCTACAATGAGCAGTTCTTC. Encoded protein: CASSVATVSYNEQFF.

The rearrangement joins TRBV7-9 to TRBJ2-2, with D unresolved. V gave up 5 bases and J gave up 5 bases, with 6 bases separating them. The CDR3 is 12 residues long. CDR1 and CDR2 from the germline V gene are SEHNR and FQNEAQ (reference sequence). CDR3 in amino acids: CASSLRTGELFF. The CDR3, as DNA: TGTGCCAGCAGCCTTAGAACCGGGGAGCTGTTTTTT.

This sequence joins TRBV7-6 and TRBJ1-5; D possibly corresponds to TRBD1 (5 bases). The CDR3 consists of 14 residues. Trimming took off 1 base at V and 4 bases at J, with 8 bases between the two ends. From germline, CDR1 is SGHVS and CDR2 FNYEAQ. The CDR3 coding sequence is TGTGCCAGCAGCTTAGGGCAGGGTAATCAGCCCCAGCATTTT. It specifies CASSLGQGNQPQHF.

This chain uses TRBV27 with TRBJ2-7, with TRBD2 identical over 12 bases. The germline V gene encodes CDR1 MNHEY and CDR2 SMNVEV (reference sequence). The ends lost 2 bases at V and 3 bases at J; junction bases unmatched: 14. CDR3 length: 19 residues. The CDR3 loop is CASSLQGLAGGPSVYEQYF. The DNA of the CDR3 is TGTGCCAGCAGTTTACAAGGGCTAGCGGGAGGGCCGTCGGTCTACGAGCAGTACTTC.

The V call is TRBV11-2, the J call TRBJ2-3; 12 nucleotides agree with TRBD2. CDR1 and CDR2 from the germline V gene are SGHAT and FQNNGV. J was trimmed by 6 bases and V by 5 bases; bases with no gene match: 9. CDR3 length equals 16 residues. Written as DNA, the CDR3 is TGTGCCAGCAGCACCCGGACTAGCGGGGCGATTGATACGCAGTATTTT. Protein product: CASSTRTSGAIDTQYF.

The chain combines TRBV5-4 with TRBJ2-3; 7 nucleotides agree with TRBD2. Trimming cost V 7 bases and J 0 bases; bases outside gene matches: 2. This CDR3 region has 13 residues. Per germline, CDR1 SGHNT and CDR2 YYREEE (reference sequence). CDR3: CASSSGSTDTQYF. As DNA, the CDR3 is TGTGCCAGCTCTAGCGGTAGCACAGATACGCAGTATTTT.

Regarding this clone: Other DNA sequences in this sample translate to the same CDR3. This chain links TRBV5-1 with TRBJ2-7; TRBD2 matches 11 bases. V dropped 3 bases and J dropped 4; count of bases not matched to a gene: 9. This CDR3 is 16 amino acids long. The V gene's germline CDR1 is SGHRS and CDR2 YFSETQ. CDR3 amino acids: CASSSGTSGGIYEQYV. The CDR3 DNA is TGCGCCAGCAGCTCGGGTACTAGCGGGGGTATTTACGAGCAGTACGTC.

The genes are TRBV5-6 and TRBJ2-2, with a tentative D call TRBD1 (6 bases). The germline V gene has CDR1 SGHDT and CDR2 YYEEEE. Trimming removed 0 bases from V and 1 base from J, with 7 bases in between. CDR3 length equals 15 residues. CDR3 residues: CASSLVDRNTGELFF. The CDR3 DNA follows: TGTGCCAGCAGCTTGGTGGACAGGAACACCGGGGAGCTGTTTTTT.